The clone carrying this TCR beta chain was seen ten or more times. As yet, its antigen is unknown. The CDR3 runs to 16 residues. CDR1 is KGHSH and CDR2 is LQKENI in the germline V gene. V gave up 4 bases and J gave up 1 base; unmatched junction bases: 6. This specimen comes from a study of glioma-infiltrating T cells. Broader study findings: Tissue-blood divergence was below expectation in non-neoplastic patients, above in gliomas. Very few CDR3 sequences were shared between tissue and blood.

The iRepertoire nested amplicon-rescue multiplex PCR amplified TCR alpha and beta CDR3s from RNA. Tissue mRNA or PBMC total RNA, 100-400 ng, went into one-step reverse transcription and amplification. TCRdb reanalysed the multiplex PCR reads using MiXCR and keeps one entry per CDR3 protein. The sample records under 200,000 distinct CDR3 sequences, approximately 40% being singletons. The rearrangement links TRBV18 to TRBJ2-3, with 9 bases lining up with TRBD1. The sequenced sample was glioma tissue, nonneoplastic brain tissue, or PBMCs (not recorded which). The sequence came from a human donor with low-grade glioma or glioblastoma, undergoing nonglioma brain surgery, or in good health (not recorded which). The DNA for the CDR3 is TGTGCCAGCTCACGGACCGGGACAGGGCGCACAGATACGCAGTATTTT. Translation: CASSRTGTGRTDTQYF.